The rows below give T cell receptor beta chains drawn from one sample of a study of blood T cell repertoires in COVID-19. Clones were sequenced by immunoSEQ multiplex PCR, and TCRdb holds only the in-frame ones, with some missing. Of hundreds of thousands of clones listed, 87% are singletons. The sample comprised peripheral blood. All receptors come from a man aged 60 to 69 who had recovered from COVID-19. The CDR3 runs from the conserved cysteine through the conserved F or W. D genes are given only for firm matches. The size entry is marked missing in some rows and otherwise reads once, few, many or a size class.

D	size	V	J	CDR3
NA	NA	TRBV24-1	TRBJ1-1	CATSGDTSTEAFF
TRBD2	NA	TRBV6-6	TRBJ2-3	CASSPLNPLAGDTDTQYF
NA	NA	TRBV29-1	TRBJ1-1	CSVARTGHINTEAFF
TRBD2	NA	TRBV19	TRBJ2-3	CASGLRGGQTDTQYF
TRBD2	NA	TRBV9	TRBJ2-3	CASSVVPAGGLGTTQYF
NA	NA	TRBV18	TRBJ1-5	CASSPQPRQPQHF
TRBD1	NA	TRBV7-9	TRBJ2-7	CASSLVRGGSVGEQYF
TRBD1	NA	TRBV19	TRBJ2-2	CASMGTGYTGELFF
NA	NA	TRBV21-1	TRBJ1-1	CASSKVAGKNTEAFF
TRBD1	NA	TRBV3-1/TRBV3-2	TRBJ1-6	CASSHWDRALNSPLHF
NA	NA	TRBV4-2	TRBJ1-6	CASSQEPGERSPLHF
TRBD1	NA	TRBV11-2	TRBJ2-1	CASSPRTGSGNEQFF
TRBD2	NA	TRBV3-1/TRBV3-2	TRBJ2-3	CASSPISGATDTQYF
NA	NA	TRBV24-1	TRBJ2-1	CATRGGGLNEQFF
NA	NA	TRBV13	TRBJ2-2	CASRGTAGELFF
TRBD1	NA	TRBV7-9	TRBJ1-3	CASSPLTGTGRNTIYF
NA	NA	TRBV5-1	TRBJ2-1	CASSLAGGHYNEQFF
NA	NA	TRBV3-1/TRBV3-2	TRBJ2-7	CASSGRDSAYEQYF
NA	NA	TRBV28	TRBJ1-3	CASSSGVFSGNTIYF
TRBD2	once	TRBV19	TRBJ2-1	CASSIVAGGRNEQFF
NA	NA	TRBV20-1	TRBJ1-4	CSASSGQGNEKLFF
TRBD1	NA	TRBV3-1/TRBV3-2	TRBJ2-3	CASSRTGGRDTQYF
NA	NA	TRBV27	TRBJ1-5	CASSLFPGTKAQHF
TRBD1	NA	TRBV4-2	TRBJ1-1	CASSHGRQGAETEAFF
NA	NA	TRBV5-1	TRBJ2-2	CASSSVQGGELFF
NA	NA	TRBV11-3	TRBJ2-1	CASSVSTGGPNNEQFF
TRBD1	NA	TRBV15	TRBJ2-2	CATSRGIQGTGELFF
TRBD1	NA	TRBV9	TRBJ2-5	CATSRGQGRQETQYF
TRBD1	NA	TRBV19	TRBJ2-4	CASAGTGVQWSVQYF
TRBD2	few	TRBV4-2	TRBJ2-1	CASSQDPKRGTSEQFF
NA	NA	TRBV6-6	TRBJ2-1	CASSPLSEQFF
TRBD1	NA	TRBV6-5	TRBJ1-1	CASSLGGPGSTEAFF
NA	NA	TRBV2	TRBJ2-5	CASTGISETQYF
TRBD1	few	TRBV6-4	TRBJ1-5	CASSAEAGGYQPQHF
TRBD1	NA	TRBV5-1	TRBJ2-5	CASGPGQGAIETQYF
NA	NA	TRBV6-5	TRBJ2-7	CASRRGGTGVYEQYF
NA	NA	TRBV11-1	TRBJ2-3	CASSLLPGRTNTQYF